Detailed here is one T cell receptor (beta chain). Antigen specificity is unknown. TCRdb's copy holds only in-frame clones and misses some; the assay was immunoSEQ multiplex PCR. The data show about 150,000 clones, with nearly 90% seen just once and 5.1% held by the top ten. The data were obtained in a study of T cell responses to AZD1222 COVID-19 vaccine. At the level of the study: Combined were second doses at about 4 or about 12 weeks. Whole-study results and caveats: Regions 160-218 and 743-854 dominated among vaccine-associated CD4 TCRs spanning spike. It should be noted that donors were predominantly white British and more often female, and clonal diversity was possibly underestimated.

In germline, CDR1 is LGHNA, CDR2 YNFKEQ. The CDR3 has 16 residues. V lost 0 bases to trimming and J lost 8 bases; unmatched junction nucleotides: 10. This sequence was found in an adult in good health. The chain has TRBV4-2 and TRBJ2-1; TRBD2 matches 7 bases. Source: peripheral blood, taken on day 0 of AZD1222 vaccination. The CDR3 reads CASSQEEALAVDEQFF. DNA for the CDR3: TGTGCCAGCAGCCAAGAAGAAGCCCTAGCGGTAGATGAGCAGTTCTTC.